This T cell receptor (beta chain) was identified during a study of vaccination effects on CD4 cells after COVID-19. The overall study: After the second dose, samples were taken at median day 72. Findings and limits, study-wide: Healthy vaccine recipients' vaccine-induced clones were almost all SARS-CoV-2 mono-reactive.

Pools of viral peptides were used by the ViraFEST assay to expand antigen-specific CD4+ T cells ahead of sequencing. Cultured cells yielded isolated CD4+ T cells after more than nine days. Vaccine administered to participants consisted of two doses of either BNT162b2 or mRNA-1273. Peptides at roughly 10 ug/ml and IL-2 at about 9.2 IU/ml were added to 1.5 million to 2.5 million PBMC per well. The protocol was immunoSEQ multiplex PCR, while the TCRdb copy is restricted to in-frame clones and leaves out a portion. The sample includes 70,000 to 95,000 clones, around 74% seen only once; the top ten take roughly 1.1%. CDR3 length: 13 amino acids. Trimming cost V 3 bases and J 5 bases, with 9 bases left between them. CDR1 is SGHTA, CDR2 FQGNSA, per germline. As to this clone: Its antigen remains unidentified.

This TCR came from a human donor who received a COVID-19 vaccine. The chain uses TRBV7-2 and TRBJ2-3; D not certain. Sequencing was performed on CD4+ T cells from PBMCs cultured with HCoV-OC43 spike peptides, taken after COVID-19 vaccination. Described subset: HCoV-OC43 spike overlapping peptide pool stimulation. DNA of the CDR3: TGTGCCAGCAGCTTCGCCGGTCTAGATACGCAGTATTTT. As protein: CASSFAGLDTQYF.